The 15 T cell receptor beta chains listed next were all sequenced from one sample in a study of cytomegalovirus exposure and HLA in healthy donors. Clones were read by immunoSEQ multiplex PCR, and TCRdb kept only the in-frame ones, dropping some. The sample includes a few hundred thousand clones, 65% to 90% of them seen just once. Sequenced: PBMCs. These receptors were obtained from a woman in her late teens or twenties in good health and CMV-seronegative.

This clone is a singleton in its sample. The J gene is TRBJ1-1, the V gene TRBV6-4; tentative D call: TRBD1 (5 bases). This CDR3 comprises 12 residues. Germline values: CDR1 MRHNA, CDR2 SNTAGT. V lost 5 bases, J lost 1 base, and 5 bases lay in between. CDR3 protein: CASSQGNTEAFF. The CDR3 DNA sequence: TGTGCCAGCAGTCAGGGGAACACTGAAGCTTTCTTT.

The chain links TRBV6-5 to TRBJ2-5; tentatively, D is TRBD2 (6 bases). This CDR3 contains 15 residues. V was clipped by 7 bases and J by 2 bases, with 17 bases between them. In germline, CDR1 is MNHEY, CDR2 SVGAGI. The CDR3 nucleotides are TGTGCCAGCACCTCGGTTGGCGGGGAGCAAGAGACCCAGTACTTC. Its translation is CASTSVGGEQETQYF.

V and J are TRBV25-1 and TRBJ1-3; D is undetermined. This CDR3 has 13 residues. Per germline, CDR1 MGHDK and CDR2 SYGVNS. Trimming removed 4 bases at V and 1 base at J, with 5 bases between. CDR3 bases: TGTGCCAGCAGTGGAGGGTCTGGAAACACCATATATTTT. It encodes CASSGGSGNTIYF.

The chain has TRBV5-1 and TRBJ2-3; D may be TRBD2 (5 bases). The V gene lost 7 bases and the J gene lost 1 base, with 16 bases spanning the gap. CDR1 is SGHRS, CDR2 YFSETQ, per germline. The CDR3 covers 15 residues. The CDR3 DNA reads as TGCGCCAGCTCCGAAAGCGGAAAGGGCACAGATACGCAGTATTTT. The encoded protein is CASSESGKGTDTQYF. The variable domain in full, with the rest retrieved from reference TRBV5-1 and TRBJ2-3, is KAGVTQTPRYLIKTRGQQVTLSCSPISGHRSVSWYQQTPGQGLQFLFEYFSETQRNKGNFPGRFSGRQFSNSRSEMNVSTLELGDSALYLCASSESGKGTDTQYFGPGTRLTVL.

J is TRBJ2-1 and V is TRBV4-1; TRBD1 matches at 8 bases. The V gene end was trimmed by 3 bases and the J gene end by 3 bases; junction bases not matched to a gene: 4. Germline loops: CDR1 MGHRA, CDR2 YSYEKL. The CDR3 is 15 amino acids. CDR3 DNA sequence: TGCGCCAGCAGCCAGACCGGGACAGGCTACAATGAGCAGTTCTTC. Translated, it gives CASSQTGTGYNEQFF.

This chain joins TRBV5-1 and TRBJ2-2, with 7 bases aligning to TRBD1. Germline V gene lookup returns CDR1 SGHRS and CDR2 YFSETQ. V gave up 6 bases and J gave up 0 bases; unmatched junction bases: 5. The CDR3 has 15 amino acids. The CDR3: CASNRQGSNTGELFF. The DNA of the CDR3 is TGCGCCAGCAATAGACAGGGATCGAACACCGGGGAGCTGTTTTTT.

The rearrangement joins TRBV11-1 to TRBJ2-1; 7 nucleotides agree with TRBD2. The trim removed 5 bases at V and 0 bases at J, leaving 7 bases unmatched. The germline CDR1 and CDR2 sequences are SGHAT and FQDESV (reference sequence). The CDR3 has 16 residues. The chain's CDR3 is CASSPRLASSYNEQFF. CDR3 coding DNA: TGTGCCAGCAGCCCCAGACTAGCAAGCTCCTACAATGAGCAGTTCTTC.

The chain combines TRBV6-5 with TRBJ2-1; TRBD1 agrees at 7 bases. This CDR3 has 13 residues. V was pared by 5 bases and J by 14 bases, with 12 bases of the junction left unmatched. Germline CDR1 MNHEY, CDR2 SVGAGI. In DNA form, the CDR3 reads TGTGCCAGCAGTAATATAAACAGGGGCGTTAAGTTCTTC. Amino acids: CASSNINRGVKFF.

The chain couples TRBV9 to TRBJ2-2; TRBD1 agrees at 8 bases. There are 14 residues in the CDR3. V gave up 4 bases and J gave up 6 bases; unmatched junction bases: 5. Germline CDR1 SGDLS, CDR2 YYNGEE. In DNA form, the CDR3 reads TGTGCCAGCAGCAACCCAGGGGGCTCCGGGGAGCTGTTTTTT. This codes for CASSNPGGSGELFF.

The chain links TRBV5-6 to TRBJ2-1; D may be TRBD2 (6 bases). The length of the CDR3 is 16 residues. Between the trimmed V and J ends, which lost 4 bases and 5 bases, there was a span of 19 bases. In germline, CDR1 is SGHDT, CDR2 YYEEEE. The CDR3 coding sequence is TGTGCCAGCAGCGCACCTCCGGGACTGGGAAACAATGAGCAGTTCTTC. Translated: CASSAPPGLGNNEQFF. The full variable domain, its missing parts supplied by reference TRBV5-6 and TRBJ2-1, is DAGVTQSPTHLIKTRGQQVTLRCSPKSGHDTVSWYQQALGQGPQFIFQYYEEEERQRGNFPDRFSGHQFPNYSSELNVNALLLGDSALYLCASSAPPGLGNNEQFFGPGTRLTVL.

The CDR3 region is CASSQETSGGNTGELFF. CDR3 in DNA: TGCGCCAGCAGCCAGGAGACTAGCGGGGGTAACACCGGGGAGCTGTTTTTT. The chain has TRBV4-3 and TRBJ2-2; TRBD2 agrees at 12 bases. Per the germline V gene, CDR1 is LGHNA and CDR2 is YSLEER. The V segment lost 3 bases and the J segment 2 bases; nucleotides outside the gene matches: 4. The CDR3 totals 17 residues.

The chain has TRBV11-2 and TRBJ1-1; D ambiguous. CDR3 length: 15 amino acids. Trimming cost V 1 base and J 0 bases, with 9 bases left between them. Germline V lookup: CDR1 SGHAT, CDR2 FQNNGV. CDR3 nucleotides: TGTGCCAGCAGCTTAGGGGCAGGCGTGAACACTGAAGCTTTCTTT. It codes for CASSLGAGVNTEAFF.

V and J are TRBV7-8 and TRBJ1-2; 12 nucleotides line up with TRBD1. This CDR3 is 18 amino acids long. The V and J ends lost 5 bases and 8 bases, in that order; junction bases with no gene match: 18. Germline V CDR1 and CDR2: SGHVS, FQNEAQ. The CDR3 here is CASSNRDRGPQRVGGYTF. CDR3 DNA: TGTGCCAGCAGCAACCGGGACAGGGGGCCACAACGTGTCGGCGGCTACACCTTC. Full variable domain (remainder filled in from reference TRBV7-8 and TRBJ1-2): GAGVSQSPRYKVAKRGQDVALRCDPISGHVSLFWYQQALGQGPEFLTYFQNEAQLDKSGLPSDRFFAERPEGSVSTLKIQRTQQEDSAVYLCASSNRDRGPQRVGGYTFGSGTRLTVV.

V gene TRBV7-9 combines with J gene TRBJ2-3, with TRBD2 matching 9 bases. Per germline, CDR1 SEHNR and CDR2 FQNEAQ (reference sequence). J gave up 2 bases and V 4 bases, and 7 bases lay outside the gene matches. The CDR3 spans 16 residues. DNA for the CDR3: TGTGCCAGCAGCTCAGAGGCTAGCGGGGACACAGATACGCAGTATTTT. Its protein product is CASSSEASGDTDTQYF.

This chain uses TRBV29-1 with TRBJ2-6; a weak D match, TRBD2 (5 bases). CDR1 is SQVTM and CDR2 is ANQGSEA in the germline V gene. There are 15 residues in the CDR3. Trimming left V 5 bases short and J 0 bases short, with 11 bases between. CDR3 sequence: CSVRENNSGANVLTF. The CDR3 nucleotides read TGCAGCGTTCGGGAAAATAACTCTGGGGCCAACGTCCTGACTTTC. Looking up the rest from reference TRBV29-1 and TRBJ2-6 gives the full variable domain: SAVISQKPSRDICQRGTSLTIQCQVDSQVTMMFWYRQQPGQSLTLIATANQGSEATYESGFVIDKFPISRPNLTFSTLTVSNMSPEDSSIYLCSVRENNSGANVLTFGAGSRLTVL.